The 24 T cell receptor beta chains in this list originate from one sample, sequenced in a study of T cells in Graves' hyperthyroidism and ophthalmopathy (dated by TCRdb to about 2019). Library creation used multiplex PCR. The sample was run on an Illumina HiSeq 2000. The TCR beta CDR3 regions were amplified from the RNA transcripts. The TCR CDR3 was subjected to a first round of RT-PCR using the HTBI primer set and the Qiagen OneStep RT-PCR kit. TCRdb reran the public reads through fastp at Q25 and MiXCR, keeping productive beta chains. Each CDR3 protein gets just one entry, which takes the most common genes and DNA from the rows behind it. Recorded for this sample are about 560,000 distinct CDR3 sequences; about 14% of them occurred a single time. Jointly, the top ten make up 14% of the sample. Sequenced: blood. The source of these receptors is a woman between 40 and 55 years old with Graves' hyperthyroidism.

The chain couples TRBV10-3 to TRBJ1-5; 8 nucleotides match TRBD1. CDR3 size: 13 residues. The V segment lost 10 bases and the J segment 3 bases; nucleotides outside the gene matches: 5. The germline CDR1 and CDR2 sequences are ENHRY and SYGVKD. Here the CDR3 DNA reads TGTGCCACCCAGGGACAGGACAATCAGCCCCAGCATTTT. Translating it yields CATQGQDNQPQHF.

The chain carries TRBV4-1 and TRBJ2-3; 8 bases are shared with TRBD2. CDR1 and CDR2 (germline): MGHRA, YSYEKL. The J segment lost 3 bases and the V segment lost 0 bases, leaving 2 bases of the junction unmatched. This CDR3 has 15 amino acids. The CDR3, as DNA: TGCGCCAGCAGCCAAGATGGCGGGAGGACAGATACGCAGTATTTT. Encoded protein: CASSQDGGRTDTQYF.

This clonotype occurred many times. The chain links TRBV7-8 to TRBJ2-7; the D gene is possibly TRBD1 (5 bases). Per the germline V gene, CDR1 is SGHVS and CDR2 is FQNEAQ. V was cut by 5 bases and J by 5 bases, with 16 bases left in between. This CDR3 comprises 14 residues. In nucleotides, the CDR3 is TGTGCCAGCAGCCGGCTGGCAGGGAACCACGAGCAGTACTTC. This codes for CASSRLAGNHEQYF.

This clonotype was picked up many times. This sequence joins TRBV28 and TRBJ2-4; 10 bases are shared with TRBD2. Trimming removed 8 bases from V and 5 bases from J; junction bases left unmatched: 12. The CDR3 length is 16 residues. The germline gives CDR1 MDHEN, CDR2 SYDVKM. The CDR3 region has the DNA TGTGCCAGCGATAACGCAGCGGGAGGGCCGGAAAACATTCAGTACTTC. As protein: CASDNAAGGPENIQYF.

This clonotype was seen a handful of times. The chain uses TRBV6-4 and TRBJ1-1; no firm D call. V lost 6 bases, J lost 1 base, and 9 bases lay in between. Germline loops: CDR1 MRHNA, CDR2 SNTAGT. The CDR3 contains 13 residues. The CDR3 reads CASRATKNTEAFF. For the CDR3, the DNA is TGTGCCAGCAGGGCCACTAAGAACACTGAAGCTTTCTTT.

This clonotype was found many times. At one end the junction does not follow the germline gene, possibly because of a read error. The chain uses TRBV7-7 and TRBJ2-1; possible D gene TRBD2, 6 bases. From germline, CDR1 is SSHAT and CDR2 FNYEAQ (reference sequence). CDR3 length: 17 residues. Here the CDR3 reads CASSPRAGVSSYNEQFF. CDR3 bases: TGTGCTAGCAGCCCCCGAGCGGGTGTCAGCTCCTACAATGAGCAGTTCTTC.

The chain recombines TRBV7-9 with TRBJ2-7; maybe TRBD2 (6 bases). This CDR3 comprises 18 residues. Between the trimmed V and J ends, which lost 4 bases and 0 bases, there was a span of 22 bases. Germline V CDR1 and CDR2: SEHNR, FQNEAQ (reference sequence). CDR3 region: CASSYGPMGGLLSYEQYF. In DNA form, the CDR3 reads TGTGCCAGCAGCTACGGCCCGATGGGGGGATTACTCTCCTACGAGCAGTACTTC.

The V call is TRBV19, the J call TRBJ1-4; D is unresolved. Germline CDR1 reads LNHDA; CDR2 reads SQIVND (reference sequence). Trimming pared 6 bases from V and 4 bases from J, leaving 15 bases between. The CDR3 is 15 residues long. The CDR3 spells CASSDSAGLNEKLFF. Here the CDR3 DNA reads TGTGCCAGTAGCGACTCCGCGGGCCTTAATGAAAAACTGTTTTTT.

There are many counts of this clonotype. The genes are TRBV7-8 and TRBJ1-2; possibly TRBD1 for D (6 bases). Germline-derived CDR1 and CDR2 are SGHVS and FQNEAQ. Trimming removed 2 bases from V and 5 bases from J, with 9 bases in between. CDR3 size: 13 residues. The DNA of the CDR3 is TGTGCCAGCAGCTTAAGACAGGAATATGGCTACACCTTC. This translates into CASSLRQEYGYTF.

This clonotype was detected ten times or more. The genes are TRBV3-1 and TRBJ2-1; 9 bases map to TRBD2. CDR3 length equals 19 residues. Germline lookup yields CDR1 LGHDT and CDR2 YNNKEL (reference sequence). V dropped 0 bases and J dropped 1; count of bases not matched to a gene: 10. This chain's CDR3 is CASSQDASGGTLSYNEQFF. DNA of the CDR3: TGTGCCAGCAGCCAAGATGCCAGCGGGGGGACTTTATCCTACAATGAGCAGTTCTTC.

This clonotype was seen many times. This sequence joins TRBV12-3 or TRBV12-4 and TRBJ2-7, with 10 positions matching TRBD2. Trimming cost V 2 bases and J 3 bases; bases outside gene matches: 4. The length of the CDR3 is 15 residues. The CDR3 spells CASSLWLAGDYEQYF. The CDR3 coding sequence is TGTGCCAGCAGTTTATGGCTAGCGGGAGACTACGAGCAGTACTTC.

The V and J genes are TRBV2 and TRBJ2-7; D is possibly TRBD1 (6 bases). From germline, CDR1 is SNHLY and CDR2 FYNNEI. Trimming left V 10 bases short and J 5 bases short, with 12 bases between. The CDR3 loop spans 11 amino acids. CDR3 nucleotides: TGTGCCAACACCCGGGACAACGAGCAGTACTTC. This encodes CANTRDNEQYF.

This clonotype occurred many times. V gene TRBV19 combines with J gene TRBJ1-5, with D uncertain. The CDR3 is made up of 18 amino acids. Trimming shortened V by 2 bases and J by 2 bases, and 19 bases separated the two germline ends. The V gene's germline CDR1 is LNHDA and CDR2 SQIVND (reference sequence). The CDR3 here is CASSIKGTGRVGNQPQHF. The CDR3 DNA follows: TGTGCCAGTAGTATAAAGGGTACGGGGAGAGTGGGCAATCAGCCCCAGCATTTT.

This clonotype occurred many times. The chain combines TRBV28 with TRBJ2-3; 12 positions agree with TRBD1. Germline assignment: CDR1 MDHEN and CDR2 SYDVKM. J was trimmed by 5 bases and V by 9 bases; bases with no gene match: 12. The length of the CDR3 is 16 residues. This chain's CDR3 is CARSSGTGGAGDTQYF. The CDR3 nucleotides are TGTGCCAGATCCTCCGGGACAGGGGGCGCCGGAGATACGCAGTATTTT. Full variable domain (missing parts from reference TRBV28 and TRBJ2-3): DVKVTQSSRYLVKRTGEKVFLECVQDMDHENMFWYRQDPGLGLRLIYFSYDVKMKEKGDIPEGYSVSREKKERFSLILESASTNQTSMYLCARSSGTGGAGDTQYFGPGTRLTVL.

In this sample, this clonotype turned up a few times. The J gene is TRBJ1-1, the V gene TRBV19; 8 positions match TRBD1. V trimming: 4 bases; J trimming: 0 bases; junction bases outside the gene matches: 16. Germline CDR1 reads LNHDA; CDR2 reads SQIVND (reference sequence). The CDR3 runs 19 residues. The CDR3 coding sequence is TGTGCCAGTAGTACCCCCCACCGGGGACAGGTCACCTTGAACACTGAAGCTTTCTTT. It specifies CASSTPHRGQVTLNTEAFF.

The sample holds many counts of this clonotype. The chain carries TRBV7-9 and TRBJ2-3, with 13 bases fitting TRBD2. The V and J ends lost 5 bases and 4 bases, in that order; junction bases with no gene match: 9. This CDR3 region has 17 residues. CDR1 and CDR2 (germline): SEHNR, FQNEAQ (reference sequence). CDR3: CASSPRLTSGRPDTQYF. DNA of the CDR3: TGTGCCAGCAGCCCCCGATTGACTAGCGGGAGGCCAGATACGCAGTATTTT.

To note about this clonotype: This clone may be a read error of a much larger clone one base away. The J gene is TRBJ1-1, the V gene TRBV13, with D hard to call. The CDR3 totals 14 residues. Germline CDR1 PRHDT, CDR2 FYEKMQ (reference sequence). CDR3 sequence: CASSPTVGGTKAFF. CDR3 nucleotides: TGTGCCAGCAGCCCAACGGTGGGTGGCACTAAAGCTTTCTTT.

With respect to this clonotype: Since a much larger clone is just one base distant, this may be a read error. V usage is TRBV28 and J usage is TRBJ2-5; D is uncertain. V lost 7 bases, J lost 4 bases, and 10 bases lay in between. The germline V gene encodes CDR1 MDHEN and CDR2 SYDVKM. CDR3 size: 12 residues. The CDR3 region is CASTVNGETQYF. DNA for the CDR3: TGTGCCAGCACAGTGAACGGAGAGACCCAGTACTTC.

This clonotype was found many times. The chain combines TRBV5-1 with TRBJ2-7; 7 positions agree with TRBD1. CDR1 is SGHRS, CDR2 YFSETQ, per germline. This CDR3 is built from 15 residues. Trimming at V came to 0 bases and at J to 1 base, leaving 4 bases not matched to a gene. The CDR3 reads CASSLAGQLSYEQYF. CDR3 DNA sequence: TGCGCCAGCAGCTTGGCGGGACAGCTTTCCTACGAGCAGTACTTC.

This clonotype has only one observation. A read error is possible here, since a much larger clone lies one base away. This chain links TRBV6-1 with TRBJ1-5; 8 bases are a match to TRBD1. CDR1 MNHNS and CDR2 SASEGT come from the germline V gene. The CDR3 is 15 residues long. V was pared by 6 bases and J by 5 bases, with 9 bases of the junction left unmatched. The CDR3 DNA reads TGTGCCAGCAGCCCGGACAGGGAATCATATCAGCCCCAGCATTTT. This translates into CASSPDRESYQPQHF.

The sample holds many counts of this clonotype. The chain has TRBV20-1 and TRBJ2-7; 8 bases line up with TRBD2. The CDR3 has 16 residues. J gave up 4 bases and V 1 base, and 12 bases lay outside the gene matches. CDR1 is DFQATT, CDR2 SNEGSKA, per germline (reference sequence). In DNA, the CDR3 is TGCAGTGCTAGAGGCCGTGAGCGGGAGATTCGGTACGAGCAGTACTTC. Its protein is CSARGREREIRYEQYF.

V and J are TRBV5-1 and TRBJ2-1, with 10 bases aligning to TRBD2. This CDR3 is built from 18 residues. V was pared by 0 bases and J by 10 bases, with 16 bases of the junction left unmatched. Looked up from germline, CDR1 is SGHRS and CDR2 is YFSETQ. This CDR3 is CASSLAGGLATTRGEQFF. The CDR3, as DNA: TGCGCCAGCAGCTTGGCGGGGGGACTAGCGACTACCCGAGGGGAGCAGTTCTTC.

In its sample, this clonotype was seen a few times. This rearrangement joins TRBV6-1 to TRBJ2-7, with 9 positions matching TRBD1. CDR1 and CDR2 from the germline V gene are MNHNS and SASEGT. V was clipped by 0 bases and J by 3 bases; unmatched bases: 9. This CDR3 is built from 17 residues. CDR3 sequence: CASSEAWGQGEVYEQYF. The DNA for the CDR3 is TGTGCCAGCAGTGAAGCTTGGGGACAGGGCGAGGTCTACGAGCAGTACTTC.

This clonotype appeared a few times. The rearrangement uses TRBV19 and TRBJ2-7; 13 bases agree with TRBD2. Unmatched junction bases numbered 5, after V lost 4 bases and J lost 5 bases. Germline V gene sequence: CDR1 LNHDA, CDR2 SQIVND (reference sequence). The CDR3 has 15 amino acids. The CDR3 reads CASSKTLAGGDEQYF. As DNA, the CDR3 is TGTGCCAGTAGTAAGACACTAGCGGGAGGGGACGAGCAGTACTTC.